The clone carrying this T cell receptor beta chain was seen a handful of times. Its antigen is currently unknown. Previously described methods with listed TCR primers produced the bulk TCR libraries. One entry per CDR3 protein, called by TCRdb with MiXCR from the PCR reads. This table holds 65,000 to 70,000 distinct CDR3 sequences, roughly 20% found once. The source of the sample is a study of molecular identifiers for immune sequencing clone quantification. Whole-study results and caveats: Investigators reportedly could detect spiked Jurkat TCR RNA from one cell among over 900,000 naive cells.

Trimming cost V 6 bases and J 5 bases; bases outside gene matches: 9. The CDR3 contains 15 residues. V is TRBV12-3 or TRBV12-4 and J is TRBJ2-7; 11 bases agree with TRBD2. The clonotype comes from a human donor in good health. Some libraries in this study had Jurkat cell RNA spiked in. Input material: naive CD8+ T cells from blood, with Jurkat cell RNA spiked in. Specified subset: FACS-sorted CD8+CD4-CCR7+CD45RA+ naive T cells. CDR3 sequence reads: CASSPRQTSGDEQYF. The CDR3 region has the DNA TGTGCCAGCAGCCCACGACAGACTAGCGGGGACGAGCAGTACTTC.